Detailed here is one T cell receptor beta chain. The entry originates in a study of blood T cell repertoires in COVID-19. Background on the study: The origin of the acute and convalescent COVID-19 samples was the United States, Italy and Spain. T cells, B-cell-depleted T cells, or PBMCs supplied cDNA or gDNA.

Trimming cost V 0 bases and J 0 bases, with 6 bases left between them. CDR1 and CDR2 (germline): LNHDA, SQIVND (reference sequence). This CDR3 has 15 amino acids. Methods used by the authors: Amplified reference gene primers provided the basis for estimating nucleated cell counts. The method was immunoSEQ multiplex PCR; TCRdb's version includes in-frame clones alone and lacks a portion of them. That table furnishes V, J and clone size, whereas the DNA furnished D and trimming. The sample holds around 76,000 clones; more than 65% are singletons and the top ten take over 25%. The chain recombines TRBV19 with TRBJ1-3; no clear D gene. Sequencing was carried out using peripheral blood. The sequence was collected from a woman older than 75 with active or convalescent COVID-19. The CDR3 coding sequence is TGTGCCAGTAGTATAGATAGAAGCTCTGGAAACACCATATATTTT. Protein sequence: CASSIDRSSGNTIYF. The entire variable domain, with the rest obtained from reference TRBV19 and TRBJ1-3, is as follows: DGGITQSPKYLFRKEGQNVTLSCEQNLNHDAMYWYRQDPGQGLRLIYYSQIVNDFQKGDIAEGYSVSREKKESFPLTVTSAQKNPTAFYLCASSIDRSSGNTIYFGEGSWLTVV.